The rows below give T cell receptor beta chains drawn from one sample of a study of cytomegalovirus exposure and HLA in healthy donors. Repertoires were generated with immunoSEQ multiplex PCR, while TCRdb's copy carries only in-frame clones and drops some. The sample has around 120,000 clones, roughly 80% seen once. The source material was PBMCs. The receptors derive from a female donor in good health and CMV-seropositive. The CDR3 runs from the conserved cysteine through the conserved F or W. The D gene is left open where the match is weak. Expanded clones are given a class, and other clones once, few, many or no size at all.

j_call d_call clone_size v_call cdr3_length cdr3_nt cdr3_aa
TRBJ1-6 - once TRBV2 13 TGTGCCAGCAGTGCTGGACAAAATTCACCCCTCCACTTT CASSAGQNSPLHF
TRBJ2-3 TRBD1 - TRBV6-5 14 TGTGCCAGCAGTGAGCGACAGGGCAGAGATACGCAGTATTTT CASSERQGRDTQYF
TRBJ1-5 - - TRBV30 13 TGTGCCTGGAGCAGGGATAGCAATCAGCCCCAGCATTTT CAWSRDSNQPQHF
TRBJ1-3 - - TRBV6-6 15 TGTGCCAGCAGTTACGACAGCTATACTGGAAACACCATATATTTT CASSYDSYTGNTIYF
TRBJ1-6 - - TRBV25-1 18 TGTGCCAGCAGTGAACGCCGGGGGGGAGCCTCCTATAATTCACCCCTCCACTTT CASSERRGGASYNSPLHF
TRBJ2-7 TRBD1 few TRBV4-3 14 TGCGCCAGCAGCCAAGATGACAGGGCTTACGAGCAGTACTTC CASSQDDRAYEQYF
TRBJ2-3 - once TRBV2 12 TGTGCCAGCGGGCCTAGCACAGATACGCAGTATTTT CASGPSTDTQYF
TRBJ1-1 - - TRBV27 14 TGTGCCAGCAGTTTAGCCCCAAATACTGCTGAAGCTTTCTTT CASSLAPNTAEAFF
TRBJ2-1 - - TRBV4-1 17 TGCGCCAGCAGCCAAGATCTGAACAGGGGACTCTTCAATGAGCAGTTCTTC CASSQDLNRGLFNEQFF
TRBJ2-2 - - TRBV7-6 14 TGTGCCAGCAGCTTAACTAGAGACACCGGGGAGCTGTTTTTT CASSLTRDTGELFF
TRBJ2-3 TRBD2 - TRBV6-1 14 TGTGCCAGCAGTGATGGTAGCGGGACAGATACGCAGTATTTT CASSDGSGTDTQYF
TRBJ1-2 - - TRBV7-2 15 TGTGCCAGCAGCTCACCCGAGAGGGCGGACTATGGCTACACCTTC CASSSPERADYGYTF
TRBJ1-1 - - TRBV19 11 TGTGCCAGTAGTGCCCGGGATGAAGCTTTCTTT CASSARDEAFF
TRBJ2-7 TRBD2 - TRBV6-5 15 TGTGCCAGCAGCTCCGGGACTAGCATTTCCTACGAGCAGTACTTC CASSSGTSISYEQYF
TRBJ1-2 TRBD1 - TRBV9 15 TGTGCCAGCAGCGAGCGGACAGGGGTCGCTAATGGCTACACCTTC CASSERTGVANGYTF
TRBJ2-1 TRBD2 - TRBV9 15 TGTGCCAGCAGCGTAGGACTAGCGACCTACAATGAGCAGTTCTTC CASSVGLATYNEQFF
TRBJ2-1 - - TRBV28 13 TGTGCCAGCAGTCAGACAGGGAGGAATGAGCAGTTCTTC CASSQTGRNEQFF
TRBJ1-4 TRBD1 once TRBV28 15 TGTGCCAGCAGTCCCCCCGGGACAGGGAATGAAAAACTGTTTTTT CASSPPGTGNEKLFF
TRBJ1-3 TRBD1 - TRBV6-5 14 TGTGCCAGCAGTTACGACAGGGCTGGAAACACCATATATTTT CASSYDRAGNTIYF
TRBJ1-1 - - TRBV7-3 13 TGTGCCAGCAGCTCCTTCGGGGGGGCTGAAGCTTTCTTT CASSSFGGAEAFF
TRBJ2-5 TRBD2 - TRBV4-1 18 TGCGCCAGCAGCCAAGACCGACTAGCGGGGGGGAGGCAAGAGACCCAGTACTTC CASSQDRLAGGRQETQYF
TRBJ2-1 TRBD2 few TRBV6-1 18 TGTGCCAGCAGTGAAGGCGGGGCTAGCGGGGGCACCTACAATGAGCAGTTCTTC CASSEGGASGGTYNEQFF
TRBJ1-3 - - TRBV11-2 15 TGTGCCAGCAGCTTAGGAGGGAGCTCTGGAAACACCATATATTTT CASSLGGSSGNTIYF
TRBJ1-1 - - TRBV6-1 12 TGTGCCAGCAGTGACAACAGGGCTGAAGCTTTCTTT CASSDNRAEAFF
TRBJ2-7 TRBD1 - TRBV28 12 TGTGCCAGCAGTGGGGGACAGTACGAGCAGTACTTC CASSGGQYEQYF
TRBJ2-7 TRBD2 - TRBV11-1 13 TGTGCCAGCAGACTCAGCGGGGGCTACGAGCAGTACTTC CASRLSGGYEQYF
TRBJ2-7 - few TRBV28 14 TGTGCCAGCAGTTCCCCACCGGGGTTTGACGAGCAGTACTTC CASSSPPGFDEQYF
TRBJ1-2 - - TRBV9 14 TGTGCCAGCAGCGTAGGATGGGACTTGTCTGGCTACACCTTC CASSVGWDLSGYTF
TRBJ2-7 TRBD2 - TRBV18 13 TGTGCCAGCTCTCCGGGGGGAGGCTACGAGCAGTACTTC CASSPGGGYEQYF
TRBJ1-1 - - TRBV27 12 TGTGCCAGCGCCTTTGCAGGGGATGAAGCTTTCTTT CASAFAGDEAFF
TRBJ2-2 TRBD2 - TRBV11-2 17 TGTGCCAGCAGCTTACCTTACGCGGGGGTGAACACCGGGGAGCTGTTTTTT CASSLPYAGVNTGELFF
TRBJ2-7 - once TRBV27 15 TGTGCCAGCAGCCTAACCTCGGGGGAGATATACGAGCAGTACTTC CASSLTSGEIYEQYF
TRBJ1-1 - few TRBV7-6 15 TGTGCCAGCAGCTTAGCTGGACAGCAGAACACTGAAGCTTTCTTT CASSLAGQQNTEAFF
TRBJ1-1 - - TRBV6-5 15 TGTGCCAGCAGTTACTCGGCGGGCTCGGGGACTGAAGCTTTCTTT CASSYSAGSGTEAFF
TRBJ1-4 - - TRBV6-5 15 TGTGCCAGCAGTTACTCAGGGGCGGAAAATGAAAAACTGTTTTTT CASSYSGAENEKLFF
TRBJ2-7 - - TRBV27 15 TGTGCCAGCACCATGGGGGTCGGGGGCTCCTACGAGCAGTACTTC CASTMGVGGSYEQYF
TRBJ2-1 TRBD2 - TRBV10-3 14 TGTGCCATCAAGGTCGCGGGGGGGCATACTGAGCAGTTCTTC CAIKVAGGHTEQFF
TRBJ1-2 - - TRBV5-6 16 TGTGCCAGCAGGGGCGGACAGATGATTACTAACTATGGCTACACCTTC CASRGGQMITNYGYTF
TRBJ2-5 TRBD1 - TRBV5-5 20 TGTGCCAGCAGCTTGGACTGGGACAGGGATGGTAGTCCGTACCAAGAGACCCAGTACTTC CASSLDWDRDGSPYQETQYF
TRBJ2-7 TRBD1 few TRBV6-5 13 TGTGCCAGCAGTATGACAGGGATTTACGAGCAGTACTTC CASSMTGIYEQYF
TRBJ1-4 TRBD1 - TRBV18 13 TGTGCCAGCTCACCAGGGACAGCTGAAAAACTGTTTTTT CASSPGTAEKLFF
TRBJ1-1 - - TRBV7-9 13 TGTGCCAGCAGCCAAGGGGGGGACGCTGAAGCTTTCTTT CASSQGGDAEAFF